This T cell receptor (beta chain) was captured by sequencing in a study of blood T cell repertoires in COVID-19. Study-level background: Samples representing acute and convalescent COVID-19 were sourced from the United States, Italy and Spain. From T cells, B-cell-depleted T cells, or PBMCs came the material, which was cDNA or gDNA.

Germline V gives CDR1 SGHRS, CDR2 YFSETQ. The CDR3 has 15 residues. Losses at the gene ends were 4 bases for V and 1 base for J; bases not matched to a gene: 5. Using immunoSEQ multiplex PCR, the repertoire was profiled, and TCRdb retains in-frame clones only, with some absent. The repertoire holds around 28,000 clones, roughly nine tenths seen once, with 28% in the top ten. The origin of this receptor is a man older than 75 with acute or convalescent COVID-19. The V and J genes are TRBV5-1 and TRBJ2-3, with TRBD1 matching over 8 bases. Sequenced sample: peripheral blood. CDR3 residues: CASSGGTGGTDTQYF. The CDR3, as DNA: TGCGCCAGCAGCGGTGGGACAGGAGGCACAGATACGCAGTATTTT.